The sequence of this TCR beta chain was determined in a study of neoadjuvant nivolumab and ipilimumab in lung cancer. V trimming: 4 bases; J trimming: 4 bases; junction bases outside the gene matches: 8. From germline, CDR1 is SGHDT and CDR2 YYEEEE. The CDR3 loop spans 15 amino acids. Overall study results and limits: TCR richness and clonality were higher in tumors than adjacent uninvolved lung. Pretherapy blood TCR richness correlated positively with resected tumor richness. TCR sequencing covered a small number of samples.

Assay used: immunoSEQ multiplex PCR; TCRdb lists only in-frame clones, some missing. This table has 25,000 to 35,000 clones, over 80% appearing once. In regard to this clone: Antigen: not known.

This TCR was recovered from an adult with non-small cell lung cancer. This chain uses TRBV5-6 with TRBJ2-1; TRBD2 matches at 7 bases. The source was tumor tissue, collected after neoadjuvant nivolumab, alone or with ipilimumab, at or shortly before surgery. Here the CDR3 reads CASSARLATYNEQFF. DNA of the CDR3: TGTGCCAGCAGCGCCCGACTAGCTACTTACAATGAGCAGTTCTTC.